The rows below give T cell receptor beta chains drawn from one sample of a study of cytomegalovirus exposure and HLA in healthy donors. The protocol was immunoSEQ multiplex PCR, while the TCRdb copy is restricted to in-frame clones and leaves out a portion. The profile covers some 200,000 clones, with about 75% appearing a single time and more than 1.5% taken by the ten largest. The sequencing sample was made of PBMCs. Receptors were obtained from a man between 18 and 29 years old in good health and CMV-seronegative. CDR3s include the opening cysteine and the closing phenylalanine or tryptophan. D genes are given only for firm matches. Only part of the rows carry a size: once, few, many, or a class if the clone is expanded.

V gene	J gene	D gene	clone size	CDR3 protein	CDR3 DNA
TRBV5-1	TRBJ2-2	TRBD2	.	CASRVPGGTGELFF	TGCGCCAGCAGGGTACCGGGGGGCACCGGGGAGCTGTTTTTT
TRBV2	TRBJ2-3	TRBD2	once	CATLSQAGGTDTQYF	TGTGCCACCCTATCCCAAGCGGGGGGCACAGATACGCAGTATTTT
TRBV11-2	TRBJ2-7	.	.	CASSGHYEQYF	TGTGCCAGCAGTGGCCACTACGAGCAGTACTTC
TRBV5-4	TRBJ1-6	.	.	CASSLGHYNSPLHF	TGTGCCAGCAGCTTGGGACACTATAATTCACCCCTCCACTTT
TRBV5-1	TRBJ1-3	TRBD1	.	CASSLSMISPGQGADNTIYF	TGCGCCAGCAGCTTGTCGATGATAAGTCCGGGACAGGGGGCGGACAACACCATATATTTT
TRBV29-1	TRBJ2-2	TRBD2	once	CSVPGTSMSTGELFF	TGCAGCGTTCCCGGGACTAGTATGTCTACCGGGGAGCTGTTTTTT
TRBV28	TRBJ2-1	TRBD1	.	CASTPLGTGFGNEQFF	TGTGCCAGCACCCCTCTGGGGACAGGGTTCGGTAATGAGCAGTTCTTC
TRBV7-9	TRBJ1-1	.	few	CASRGRRGVTTEAFF	TGTGCCAGCAGGGGGAGACGGGGGGTTACGACTGAAGCTTTCTTT
TRBV19	TRBJ1-2	TRBD1	.	CASSGGQARTGYTF	TGTGCCAGTAGTGGCGGACAGGCACGAACTGGCTACACCTTC
TRBV20-1	TRBJ1-2	.	.	CSAYPDQGYTF	TGCAGTGCTTATCCCGATCAGGGCTACACCTTC
TRBV15	TRBJ2-1	.	.	CATSRVGCEQFF	TGTGCCACCAGCAGAGTCGGGTGTGAGCAGTTCTTC
TRBV27	TRBJ2-2	TRBD1	.	CASSWDRGHTGELFF	TGTGCCAGCAGTTGGGACAGGGGGCACACCGGAGAGCTGTTTTTT
TRBV7-2	TRBJ2-3	.	.	CASSLGSGDTQYF	TGTGCCAGCAGCTTAGGCTCGGGAGATACGCAGTATTTT
TRBV29-1	TRBJ2-7	TRBD1	.	CSVSRDSTYEQYF	TGCAGCGTTTCCCGGGACAGCACCTACGAGCAGTACTTC
TRBV4-2	TRBJ2-5	.	.	CASSQDDRETQYF	TGTGCCAGCAGCCAAGACGACAGAGAGACCCAGTACTTC
TRBV5-1	TRBJ1-3	TRBD1	.	CASSLNSGGSGNTIYF	TGCGCCAGCAGCCTGAACTCAGGGGGCTCTGGAAACACCATATATTTT
TRBV15	TRBJ1-5	TRBD1	.	CATSRSRDRVIGNQPQHF	TGTGCCACCAGCAGGTCCCGGGACAGGGTAATTGGCAATCAGCCCCAGCATTTT
TRBV6-4	TRBJ2-2	.	.	CASSEGTSTGELFF	TGTGCCAGCAGTGAGGGCACCTCCACCGGGGAGCTGTTTTTT
TRBV28	TRBJ1-1	.	.	CASMSGTEAFF	TGTGCCAGCATGTCGGGAACTGAAGCTTTCTTT
TRBV5-5	TRBJ1-5	.	.	CASSFMEASQPQHF	TGTGCCAGCAGCTTCATGGAGGCAAGCCAGCCCCAGCATTTT
TRBV2	TRBJ1-2	TRBD1	.	CASIPRTGGINYGYTF	TGTGCCAGCATCCCTCGGACAGGGGGAATAAACTATGGCTACACCTTC
TRBV10-3	TRBJ2-7	.	.	CAIVAGESYEQYF	TGTGCCATCGTGGCAGGGGAGAGCTACGAGCAGTACTTC
TRBV27	TRBJ2-3	.	.	CASSRKAPSTDTQYF	TGTGCCAGCAGTCGAAAAGCACCCAGCACAGATACGCAGTATTTT
TRBV4-3	TRBJ2-7	TRBD1	.	CASSQVRTGEYEQYF	TGCGCCAGCAGCCAAGTTAGGACAGGGGAGTACGAGCAGTACTTC
TRBV7-6	TRBJ2-5	TRBD2	.	CASSSAGGFETQYF	TGTGCCAGCAGCTCAGCGGGGGGGTTTGAGACCCAGTACTTC
TRBV7-3	TRBJ2-3	TRBD1	.	CASSLRQGATLGDTQYF	TGTGCCAGCAGCTTAAGGCAGGGGGCCACTCTGGGAGATACGCAGTATTTT
TRBV30	TRBJ2-7	.	.	CACRVSRWGLVSYEQYF	TGTGCCTGCCGAGTAAGTAGGTGGGGACTGGTCTCCTACGAGCAGTACTTC
TRBV13	TRBJ2-7	TRBD1	.	CASSLQGAPYEQYF	TGTGCCAGCAGCTTGCAGGGGGCGCCTTACGAGCAGTACTTC
TRBV2	TRBJ2-2	TRBD2	.	CASSEGVAGALTGELFF	TGTGCCAGCAGTGAAGGTGTAGCGGGGGCCCTCACCGGGGAGCTGTTTTTT
TRBV11-2	TRBJ2-1	.	.	CASSLVRGSYNEQFF	TGTGCCAGCAGCTTAGTACGCGGTTCCTACAATGAGCAGTTCTTC
TRBV10-3	TRBJ1-2	.	.	CAIRGEAGGYTF	TGTGCCATCAGGGGGGAAGCGGGAGGCTACACCTTC
TRBV7-2	TRBJ2-7	.	.	CASSSVMAGGSEQYF	TGTGCCAGCAGCTCCGTGATGGCAGGGGGGAGCGAGCAGTACTTC
TRBV7-6	TRBJ2-1	TRBD1	.	CASSLRDRNNEQFF	TGTGCCAGCAGCTTAAGGGACAGGAACAATGAGCAGTTCTTC
TRBV9	TRBJ2-7	.	.	CASSLDSPSYEQYF	TGTGCCAGCAGCTTGGACAGTCCCTCCTACGAGCAGTACTTC
TRBV4-1	TRBJ2-7	.	.	CASSPQGYEQYF	TGCGCCAGCAGCCCCCAGGGGTACGAGCAGTACTTC
TRBV5-6	TRBJ1-5	TRBD1	.	CASRDREDQPQHF	TGTGCCAGCCGTGACAGGGAAGATCAGCCCCAGCATTTT
TRBV7-3	TRBJ1-2	.	.	CASNRIPGGISGYTF	TGTGCCAGCAACCGTATCCCGGGGGGGATTTCCGGCTACACCTTC